The 27 T cell receptor beta chains given below trace back to one sample, sequenced in a study of OX40 agonist ivuxolimab in advanced cancers. Measured with immunoSEQ multiplex PCR; TCRdb has only the in-frame clones, and not every one. The data hold over 100,000 clones, with 93% observed a single time. The material sequenced was CD4+ or CD8+ T cells sorted from blood, taken in a trial of the OX40 agonist ivuxolimab. The origin of the receptors is an adult with an advanced solid tumor such as melanoma, head and neck, liver or kidney cancer.

V usage is TRBV27 and J usage is TRBJ2-1, with 16 nucleotides matching TRBD2. Germline CDR1 is MNHEY and CDR2 is SMNVEV (reference sequence). CDR3 length: 18 residues. J gave up 7 bases and V 6 bases, and 12 bases lay outside the gene matches. Here the CDR3 DNA reads TGTGCCAGCAGGCCGGGACTAGCGGGGGGGCCTTCTAGGAATGAGCAGTTCTTC. Translation: CASRPGLAGGPSRNEQFF.

This clone was seen a single time. The V gene is TRBV18, the J gene TRBJ2-7; 7 bases are a match to TRBD1. CDR3 length: 15 residues. J lost 2 bases, V lost 3 bases, and 7 bases had no gene match. From germline, CDR1 is KGHSH and CDR2 LQKENI. In nucleotides, the CDR3 is TGTGCCAGCTCACCTGTAAATGACAGGGCCTACGAGCAGTACTTC. This sequence encodes CASSPVNDRAYEQYF.

This sequence joins TRBV5-4 and TRBJ2-5, with 7 bases matching TRBD1. The CDR3 loop spans 15 amino acids. CDR1 SGHNT and CDR2 YYREEE come from the germline V gene (reference sequence). The trim removed 0 bases at V and 4 bases at J, leaving 6 bases unmatched. CDR3 residues: CASSLVRQGVETQYF. CDR3 nucleotides: TGTGCCAGCAGCTTGGTTCGACAGGGAGTAGAGACCCAGTACTTC.

The chain uses TRBV30 and TRBJ2-5; no firm D call. Per the germline V gene, CDR1 is GTSNPN and CDR2 is SVGIG (reference sequence). Deletions cut 5 bases from V and 2 bases from J, with 3 bases between. The CDR3 is 10 residues long. The CDR3 region is CAWSQETQYF. The CDR3 DNA reads as TGTGCCTGGTCACAAGAGACCCAGTACTTC.

V gene TRBV2 combines with J gene TRBJ2-3; D possibly uses TRBD1 or TRBD2 (5 bases each). This CDR3 comprises 13 residues. V dropped 6 bases and J dropped 3 bases, with 10 bases sitting between them. Germline V gives CDR1 SNHLY, CDR2 FYNNEI. The CDR3 loop is CASRTGRTDTQYF. CDR3 in DNA: TGTGCCAGCAGGACGGGGCGGACAGATACGCAGTATTTT.

The V call is TRBV7-2, the J call TRBJ2-1; D is possibly TRBD1 (5 bases). The CDR3 contains 15 residues. CDR1 SGHTA and CDR2 FQGNSA come from the germline V gene. The ends were cut back, 5 bases at V and 6 bases at J, with 17 bases in the middle. CDR3 bases: TGTGCCAGCAGCCGCGAAGGGGCCCTCTTCAATGAGCAGTTCTTC. This translates into CASSREGALFNEQFF.

This clone occurred once. The rearrangement links TRBV9 to TRBJ2-5; D gene ambiguous. The CDR3 sequence is 14 residues long. Germline assignment: CDR1 SGDLS and CDR2 YYNGEE. V dropped 0 bases and J dropped 6 bases, with 12 bases sitting between them. CDR3 DNA sequence: TGTGCCAGCAGCGTAGAGGTAGGCGGCCAGACCCAGTACTTC. This encodes CASSVEVGGQTQYF.

V is TRBV21-1 and J is TRBJ2-7; the D call of TRBD1 is as the table states it, not checked on the DNA. TRBV21-1 is reported as a pseudogene. This CDR3 is 15 amino acids long. The DNA for the CDR3 is TGTGCCAGCAGCAAAGTGGATCCGACAGGGAACGAGCAGTACTTC. Translation: CASSKVDPTGNEQYF.

The rearrangement links TRBV23-1 to TRBJ2-1; D remains unclear. TRBV23-1 is designated an ORF whose function remains uncertain. Trimming removed 7 bases at V and 5 bases at J, with 6 bases between. The CDR3 totals 11 residues. The CDR3 spells CASTWDNEQFF. The CDR3 DNA reads as TGCGCCAGCACTTGGGACAATGAGCAGTTCTTC.

This chain links TRBV6-6 with TRBJ1-2, with 7 nucleotides matching TRBD1. The germline V gene has CDR1 MNHNY and CDR2 SVGAGI (reference sequence). J lost 5 bases, V lost 7 bases, and 4 bases had no gene match. This CDR3 contains 12 residues. CDR3: CASIQGDYGYTF. The CDR3 nucleotides are TGTGCCAGCATTCAGGGGGATTATGGCTACACCTTC.

The V gene is TRBV27, the J gene TRBJ2-1; TRBD2 matches at 8 bases. CDR1 is MNHEY and CDR2 is SMNVEV in the germline V gene (reference sequence). This CDR3 is built from 18 residues. The J segment lost 7 bases and the V segment lost 5 bases, leaving 19 bases of the junction unmatched. The CDR3 loop is CASSAIPGLGSSFNEQFF. CDR3 coding DNA: TGTGCCAGCAGTGCCATACCGGGACTAGGGTCCTCCTTTAATGAGCAGTTCTTC.

The rearrangement joins TRBV5-8 to TRBJ2-2; tentatively, D is TRBD2 (5 bases). The CDR3 has 15 residues. The germline V gene has CDR1 SGHTS and CDR2 YDEGEE. V dropped 1 base and J dropped 0 bases, with 7 bases sitting between them. This CDR3 reads CASSLFGTNTGELFF. For the CDR3, the DNA is TGTGCCAGCAGCTTGTTCGGGACGAACACCGGGGAGCTGTTTTTT.

The V gene is TRBV2, the J gene TRBJ2-3; tentative D call: TRBD2 (7 bases). Germline V gene sequence: CDR1 SNHLY, CDR2 FYNNEI. There are 14 residues in the CDR3. Trimming took 6 bases from V and 3 from J, leaving 13 bases between them. CDR3 sequence reads: CASRVQGGTDTQYF. CDR3 coding DNA: TGTGCCAGCAGAGTACAGGGAGGGACAGATACGCAGTATTTT.

J is TRBJ2-7 and V is TRBV10-1; no firm D call. Germline CDR1 reads WNHNN; CDR2 reads SYGVQD (reference sequence). Trimming cost V 4 bases and J 3 bases, with 19 bases left between them. CDR3 size: 16 residues. The CDR3 DNA reads as TGCGCCAGCAGTGCAGGCCGCGGTGTTGAAGACTACGAGCAGTACTTC. Translating gives CASSAGRGVEDYEQYF.

CDR3 sequence reads: CASSFVLGGQPTNEKLFF. The CDR3 DNA follows: TGTGCCAGCAGCTTCGTCTTGGGGGGGCAACCAACTAATGAAAAACTGTTTTTT. This chain links TRBV11-3 with TRBJ1-4; TRBD1 is a possible D gene (6 bases). The CDR3 consists of 18 residues. Germline loops: CDR1 SGHNT, CDR2 YENEEA. V lost 3 bases and J lost 0, with 17 bases in between.

The chain has TRBV18 and TRBJ2-1; 14 bases align to TRBD2. This CDR3 region has 18 residues. J gave up 5 bases and V 3 bases, and 9 bases lay outside the gene matches. The V gene's germline CDR1 is KGHSH and CDR2 LQKENI. The CDR3 here is CASSPPGLAGATNNEQFF. The CDR3 nucleotides read TGTGCCAGCTCACCCCCGGGACTAGCGGGGGCAACCAACAATGAGCAGTTCTTC.

The V gene is TRBV7-2, the J gene TRBJ2-2; D unclear. The CDR3 runs 15 residues. Trimming stripped 2 bases from V and 1 base from J, with 8 bases between. Germline V gene data show CDR1 as SGHTA and CDR2 as FQGNSA. The chain's CDR3 is CASSLRTRNTGELFF. In DNA, the CDR3 is TGTGCCAGCAGCTTACGGACGCGGAACACCGGGGAGCTGTTTTTT.

This clone has more than one count but fewer than ten. The chain couples TRBV5-1 to TRBJ1-4; TRBD1 might be the D (6 bases). In germline, CDR1 is SGHRS, CDR2 YFSETQ. The CDR3 is made up of 15 amino acids. The ends were cut back, 0 bases at V and 4 bases at J, with 10 bases in the middle. CDR3 sequence (DNA): TGCGCCAGCAGCTTGGAGGGGGAAGGTAATGAAAAACTGTTTTTT. This sequence encodes CASSLEGEGNEKLFF.

V gene TRBV6-5 combines with J gene TRBJ2-1; no clear D gene. V dropped 5 bases and J dropped 6 bases, with 5 bases sitting between them. The CDR3 runs to 11 residues. Germline loops: CDR1 MNHEY, CDR2 SVGAGI. The CDR3 here is CASSRSNEQFF. Written as DNA, the CDR3 is TGTGCCAGCAGTCGAAGCAATGAGCAGTTCTTC.

The J gene is TRBJ2-5, the V gene TRBV5-1; tentatively, D is TRBD2 (5 bases). The CDR3 spans 14 residues. Germline V gene sequence: CDR1 SGHRS, CDR2 YFSETQ. Trimming removed 5 bases from V and 3 bases from J, with 14 bases in between. CDR3 sequence (DNA): TGCGCCAGCAGTCCCCCAGCGGTTAAAGAGACCCAGTACTTC. It is translated as CASSPPAVKETQYF.

V and J are TRBV6-5 and TRBJ1-2; D is perhaps TRBD1 (6 bases). Germline V lookup: CDR1 MNHEY, CDR2 SVGAGI. V was shortened by 7 bases and J by 0 bases, with 15 bases between the two germline ends. The CDR3 length is 15 residues. The CDR3 nucleotides are TGTGCCAGCATCCGGACAGCCCGAGCTAACTATGGCTACACCTTC. Translation gives CASIRTARANYGYTF.

This clone appeared once. CDR3 DNA: TGTGCCAGCAGCTTGCTTACAGGGAGGGACGAGCAGTACTTC. This gives the protein CASSLLTGRDEQYF. The chain employs TRBV5-5 and TRBJ2-7; the D gene is possibly TRBD2 (7 bases). Germline V gene lookup returns CDR1 SGHKS and CDR2 YYEKEE (reference sequence). Deletions cut 1 base from V and 5 bases from J, with 13 bases between. This CDR3 region has 14 residues.

The rearrangement links TRBV11-2 to TRBJ2-3; TRBD2 matches 8 bases. This CDR3 is 13 amino acids long. The germline gives CDR1 SGHAT, CDR2 FQNNGV. V lost 1 base, J lost 8 bases, and 2 bases stayed unmatched. The CDR3 DNA is TGTGCCAGCAGCTTAGGACGGGGGGGTACGCAGTATTTT. Encoded protein: CASSLGRGGTQYF.

V is TRBV7-3 and J is TRBJ2-2; tentatively, D is TRBD1 or TRBD2 (5 bases each). The V gene lost 4 bases and the J gene lost 7 bases, with 22 bases spanning the gap. Germline loops: CDR1 SGHTA, CDR2 FQGTGA. The CDR3 contains 17 residues. CDR3 sequence: CASSSRNRLLGGGELFF. The CDR3 nucleotides are TGTGCCAGCAGCTCCCGTAACCGACTACTTGGGGGCGGGGAGCTGTTTTTT.

This clone has just a few counts. V gene TRBV5-4 combines with J gene TRBJ1-2; D uncertain. The ends were cut back, 2 bases at V and 6 bases at J, with 11 bases in the middle. This CDR3 spans 13 amino acids. The V gene's germline CDR1 is SGHNT and CDR2 YYREEE (reference sequence). The CDR3 here is CASSFFPIDGYTF. The CDR3 DNA sequence: TGTGCCAGCAGCTTTTTTCCCATTGATGGCTACACCTTC.

This chain links TRBV30 with TRBJ2-1, with D perhaps matching TRBD1 or TRBD2 (5 bases each). Germline V CDR1 and CDR2: GTSNPN, SVGIG (reference sequence). There are 14 residues in the CDR3. With 3 bases removed from V and 1 base from J, the gap between germline ends came to 10 bases. In nucleotides, the CDR3 is TGTGCCTGGAGGATGGGGGTTTCCTACAATGAGCAGTTCTTC. Protein: CAWRMGVSYNEQFF.

For the CDR3, the DNA is TGCGCCAGCAGCTTTACAGGGACCACCACCGGGGAGCTGTTTTTT. Translated, it gives CASSFTGTTTGELFF. This chain connects TRBV5-1 to TRBJ2-2, with a tentative D call TRBD1 (6 bases). The CDR3 covers 15 residues. The V end lost 2 bases, the J end lost 4 bases, and 12 bases lay between the germline ends. CDR1 and CDR2 from the germline V gene are SGHRS and YFSETQ.